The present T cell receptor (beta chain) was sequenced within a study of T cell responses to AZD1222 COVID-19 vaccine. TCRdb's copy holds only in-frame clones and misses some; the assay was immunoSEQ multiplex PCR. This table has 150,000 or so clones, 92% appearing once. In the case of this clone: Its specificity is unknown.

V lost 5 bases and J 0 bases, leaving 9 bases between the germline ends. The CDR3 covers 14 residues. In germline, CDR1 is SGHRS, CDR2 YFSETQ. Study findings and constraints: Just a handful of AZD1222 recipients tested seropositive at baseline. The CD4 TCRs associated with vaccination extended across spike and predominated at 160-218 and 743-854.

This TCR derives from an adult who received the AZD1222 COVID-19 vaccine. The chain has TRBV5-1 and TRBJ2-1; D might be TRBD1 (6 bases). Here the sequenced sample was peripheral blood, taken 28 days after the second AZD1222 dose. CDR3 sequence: CASRTGYSYNEQFF. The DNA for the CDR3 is TGCGCCAGCAGGACAGGTTACTCCTACAATGAGCAGTTCTTC. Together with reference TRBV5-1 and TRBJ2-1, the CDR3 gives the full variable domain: KAGVTQTPRYLIKTRGQQVTLSCSPISGHRSVSWYQQTPGQGLQFLFEYFSETQRNKGNFPGRFSGRQFSNSRSEMNVSTLELGDSALYLCASRTGYSYNEQFFGPGTRLTVL.